Listed below are T cell receptor beta chains from one sample, sequenced in a study of OX40 agonist ivuxolimab in advanced cancers. The assay was immunoSEQ multiplex PCR, and TCRdb's table has in-frame clones only and misses some. The sample includes around 60,000 clones, 79% seen only once; the top ten take 0.95% to 1.5%. The source was CD4+ or CD8+ T cells sorted from blood, collected in a trial of the OX40 agonist ivuxolimab. The receptors shown here come from an adult with an advanced solid tumor such as melanoma, head and neck, liver or kidney cancer. Each CDR3 is given with its conserved first and last residue. Fields, in order: clone size, V gene, D gene, J gene, CDR3 protein, CDR3 DNA. A D gene is named only where the DNA matches it firmly. Some rows have no size entry. The others give once, few or many, or a class for an expanded clone.

clone size: few; V gene: TRBV14; D gene: .; J gene: TRBJ1-4; CDR3 protein: CASSPRQDNEKLFF; CDR3 DNA: TGTGCCAGCAGCCCAAGACAGGATAATGAAAAACTGTTTTTT
clone size: .; V gene: TRBV7-3; D gene: .; J gene: TRBJ1-1; CDR3 protein: CASSPQGSDTEAFF; CDR3 DNA: TGTGCCAGCAGCCCCCAGGGTTCTGACACTGAAGCTTTCTTT
clone size: .; V gene: TRBV6-6; D gene: .; J gene: TRBJ1-3; CDR3 protein: CASSYVSDFSGNTIYF; CDR3 DNA: TGTGCCAGCAGTTACGTTTCGGATTTCTCTGGAAACACCATATATTTT
clone size: few; V gene: TRBV6-4; D gene: .; J gene: TRBJ2-4; CDR3 protein: CASSARTDIQYF; CDR3 DNA: TGTGCCAGCAGTGCGCGGACAGACATTCAGTACTTC
clone size: .; V gene: TRBV5-1; D gene: TRBD1; J gene: TRBJ1-4; CDR3 protein: CASSLARTGIGKLFF; CDR3 DNA: TGCGCCAGCAGCTTGGCCAGGACAGGTATTGGAAAACTGTTTTTT
clone size: .; V gene: TRBV7-3; D gene: TRBD1; J gene: TRBJ1-4; CDR3 protein: CASSLTIGTVNEKLFF; CDR3 DNA: TGTGCCAGCAGCTTAACGATAGGGACAGTTAATGAAAAACTGTTTTTT
clone size: .; V gene: TRBV18; D gene: TRBD1; J gene: TRBJ2-7; CDR3 protein: CASSLGDRGYEQYF; CDR3 DNA: TGTGCCAGCTCACTGGGGGACAGGGGCTACGAGCAGTACTTC
clone size: many; V gene: TRBV28; D gene: TRBD1; J gene: TRBJ1-1; CDR3 protein: CASTGGTEAFF; CDR3 DNA: TGTGCCTCCACAGGGGGCACTGAAGCTTTCTTT
clone size: .; V gene: TRBV19; D gene: .; J gene: TRBJ2-7; CDR3 protein: CASSREQGGYGSYEQYF; CDR3 DNA: TGTGCCAGTAGTCGAGAACAGGGGGGGTATGGCTCCTACGAGCAGTACTTC
clone size: .; V gene: TRBV6-5; D gene: TRBD2; J gene: TRBJ2-1; CDR3 protein: CVTWGLAYNEQFF; CDR3 DNA: TGTGTGACCTGGGGACTAGCTTACAATGAGCAGTTCTTC
clone size: .; V gene: TRBV27; D gene: TRBD2; J gene: TRBJ2-3; CDR3 protein: CASSSVTSGRENTQYF; CDR3 DNA: TGTGCCAGCAGTTCCGTGACTAGCGGGAGAGAAAATACGCAGTATTTT
clone size: .; V gene: TRBV14; D gene: TRBD2; J gene: TRBJ2-2; CDR3 protein: CASSQLAGDYTGELFF; CDR3 DNA: TGTGCCAGCAGCCAGCTAGCGGGGGACTACACCGGGGAGCTGTTTTTT
clone size: .; V gene: TRBV18; D gene: .; J gene: TRBJ2-5; CDR3 protein: CASSPPTGAPETQYF; CDR3 DNA: TGTGCCAGCTCACCACCGACGGGGGCCCCAGAGACCCAGTACTTC
clone size: .; V gene: TRBV7-3; D gene: .; J gene: TRBJ1-1; CDR3 protein: CASSSSRTNTEAFF; CDR3 DNA: TGTGCCAGCAGCTCTTCCCGGACGAACACTGAAGCTTTCTTT
clone size: .; V gene: TRBV29-1; D gene: TRBD2; J gene: TRBJ2-3; CDR3 protein: CSVERVAGGSTDTQYF; CDR3 DNA: TGCAGCGTTGAAAGGGTAGCGGGGGGAAGCACAGATACGCAGTATTTT
clone size: .; V gene: TRBV9; D gene: .; J gene: TRBJ1-6; CDR3 protein: CASSLGVLYNSPLHF; CDR3 DNA: TGTGCCAGCAGCCTTGGGGTCCTATATAATTCACCCCTCCACTTT
clone size: .; V gene: TRBV7-3; D gene: .; J gene: TRBJ2-1; CDR3 protein: CASSKTRDQGPHNEQFF; CDR3 DNA: TGTGCCAGCAGTAAGACCCGGGACCAGGGTCCCCACAATGAGCAGTTCTTC
clone size: .; V gene: TRBV29-1; D gene: TRBD2; J gene: TRBJ2-1; CDR3 protein: CSVERMGGWYNEQFF; CDR3 DNA: TGCAGCGTTGAAAGGATGGGGGGGTGGTACAATGAGCAGTTCTTC
clone size: .; V gene: TRBV4-1; D gene: .; J gene: TRBJ2-3; CDR3 protein: CASSQDSSGLTHTDTQYF; CDR3 DNA: TGCGCCAGCAGCCAAGATTCGTCAGGGCTTACACACACAGATACGCAGTATTTT
clone size: .; V gene: TRBV21-1; D gene: .; J gene: TRBJ2-7; CDR3 protein: CASRGHYHEQYF; CDR3 DNA: TGTGCCAGCAGGGGGCACTACCACGAGCAGTACTTC
clone size: once; V gene: TRBV7-6; D gene: .; J gene: TRBJ2-2; CDR3 protein: CASSLRSGGELFF; CDR3 DNA: TGTGCCAGCAGCTTACGGTCGGGCGGGGAGCTGTTTTTT
clone size: .; V gene: TRBV6-5; D gene: .; J gene: TRBJ1-2; CDR3 protein: CASSYTRDLGYGYTF; CDR3 DNA: TGTGCCAGCAGTTATACCCGAGATTTGGGCTATGGCTACACCTTC
clone size: .; V gene: TRBV6-5; D gene: .; J gene: TRBJ1-1; CDR3 protein: CASSYADETEAFF; CDR3 DNA: TGTGCCAGCAGTTACGCCGACGAGACTGAAGCTTTCTTT
clone size: .; V gene: TRBV4-1; D gene: .; J gene: TRBJ1-2; CDR3 protein: CASSQVSANYGYTF; CDR3 DNA: TGCGCCAGCAGCCAAGTCTCAGCAAACTATGGCTACACCTTC
clone size: .; V gene: TRBV7-8; D gene: .; J gene: TRBJ1-3; CDR3 protein: CASSLGPPSGGNTIYF; CDR3 DNA: TGTGCCAGCAGCTTAGGACCGCCCTCGGGAGGAAACACCATATATTTT
clone size: .; V gene: TRBV16; D gene: .; J gene: TRBJ2-5; CDR3 protein: CASSRTETQYF; CDR3 DNA: TGTGCCAGCAGCCGAACAGAGACCCAGTACTTC
clone size: .; V gene: TRBV9; D gene: TRBD1; J gene: TRBJ2-7; CDR3 protein: CASSVHAGTGLYYEQYF; CDR3 DNA: TGTGCCAGCAGCGTTCACGCCGGGACAGGGCTTTACTACGAGCAGTACTTC
clone size: .; V gene: TRBV15; D gene: TRBD1; J gene: TRBJ2-7; CDR3 protein: CATSLTTGPYEQYF; CDR3 DNA: TGTGCCACCAGCCTAACGACAGGGCCCTACGAGCAGTACTTC
clone size: .; V gene: TRBV10-2; D gene: .; J gene: TRBJ2-5; CDR3 protein: CASIGAGETQYF; CDR3 DNA: TGCGCCAGCATCGGAGCTGGGGAGACCCAGTACTTC
clone size: .; V gene: TRBV30; D gene: TRBD2; J gene: TRBJ2-2; CDR3 protein: CAWSSGVAGGPNTGELFF; CDR3 DNA: TGTGCCTGGAGTTCAGGAGTAGCGGGGGGGCCGAACACCGGGGAGCTGTTTTTT
clone size: .; V gene: TRBV29-1; D gene: .; J gene: TRBJ2-7; CDR3 protein: CSVVVTPYEQYF; CDR3 DNA: TGCAGCGTTGTCGTTACCCCCTACGAGCAGTACTTC
clone size: few; V gene: TRBV19; D gene: .; J gene: TRBJ2-7; CDR3 protein: CASSRGGTGAIGYEQYF; CDR3 DNA: TGTGCCAGTAGCCGCGGGGGAACAGGGGCAATTGGTTACGAGCAGTACTTC
clone size: .; V gene: TRBV6-1; D gene: .; J gene: TRBJ2-5; CDR3 protein: CASRVDRSQETQYF; CDR3 DNA: TGTGCCAGCAGGGTAGACAGGTCCCAAGAGACCCAGTACTTC
clone size: .; V gene: TRBV7-9; D gene: .; J gene: TRBJ1-2; CDR3 protein: CASSSWGGGGYTF; CDR3 DNA: TGTGCCAGCAGCTCATGGGGGGGAGGAGGCTACACCTTC
clone size: .; V gene: TRBV19; D gene: .; J gene: TRBJ1-4; CDR3 protein: CASSMGGGTNEKLFF; CDR3 DNA: TGTGCCAGTAGTATGGGGGGAGGAACTAATGAAAAACTGTTTTTT
clone size: many; V gene: TRBV10-3; D gene: .; J gene: TRBJ2-5; CDR3 protein: CAISQDGETQYF; CDR3 DNA: TGTGCCATCAGCCAGGACGGAGAGACCCAGTACTTC
clone size: .; V gene: TRBV6-5; D gene: .; J gene: TRBJ2-7; CDR3 protein: CASSYSPASSYEQYF; CDR3 DNA: TGTGCCAGCAGTTACTCTCCAGCCAGCTCCTACGAGCAGTACTTC
clone size: .; V gene: TRBV28; D gene: .; J gene: TRBJ1-1; CDR3 protein: CASSPGQRAGAFF; CDR3 DNA: TGTGCCAGCAGTCCTGGACAGCGGGCCGGGGCTTTCTTT
clone size: .; V gene: TRBV28; D gene: .; J gene: TRBJ2-5; CDR3 protein: CASSPGDRRYGTQYF; CDR3 DNA: TGTGCCAGCAGTCCCGGGGATCGGCGGTATGGGACCCAGTACTTC
clone size: .; V gene: TRBV30; D gene: TRBD1; J gene: TRBJ2-2; CDR3 protein: CAGTGASNTGELFF; CDR3 DNA: TGTGCCGGTACAGGGGCCTCGAACACCGGGGAGCTGTTTTTT
clone size: .; V gene: TRBV15; D gene: .; J gene: TRBJ2-3; CDR3 protein: CATSRARADTQYF; CDR3 DNA: TGTGCCACCAGCAGAGCCAGGGCAGATACGCAGTATTTT
clone size: .; V gene: TRBV11-2; D gene: .; J gene: TRBJ2-1; CDR3 protein: CASRYENPGRASGEQFF; CDR3 DNA: TGTGCCAGCAGATACGAGAATCCGGGTCGAGCTTCAGGTGAGCAGTTCTTC
clone size: .; V gene: TRBV4-1; D gene: TRBD2; J gene: TRBJ2-1; CDR3 protein: CASSHQVRTSGRAVGSYNEQFF; CDR3 DNA: TGCGCCAGCAGCCACCAAGTTCGGACTAGCGGGAGGGCCGTGGGCTCCTACAATGAGCAGTTCTTC
clone size: .; V gene: TRBV2; D gene: TRBD2; J gene: TRBJ2-5; CDR3 protein: CASSDPAGGKETQYF; CDR3 DNA: TGTGCCAGCAGTGATCCAGCGGGGGGAAAAGAGACCCAGTACTTC
clone size: once; V gene: TRBV21-1; D gene: .; J gene: TRBJ2-7; CDR3 protein: CASSHPGTGSHEQYF; CDR3 DNA: TGTGCCAGCAGCCACCCCGGGACAGGGAGCCACGAGCAGTACTTC
clone size: .; V gene: TRBV29-1; D gene: TRBD2; J gene: TRBJ2-2; CDR3 protein: CSGGTSGSMGTGELFF; CDR3 DNA: TGCAGCGGTGGGACTAGCGGGAGTATGGGCACCGGGGAGCTGTTTTTT
clone size: .; V gene: TRBV28; D gene: .; J gene: TRBJ2-7; CDR3 protein: CASSLTPLPYEQYF; CDR3 DNA: TGTGCCAGCAGTTTAACCCCTCTCCCCTACGAGCAGTACTTC
clone size: .; V gene: TRBV6-5; D gene: .; J gene: TRBJ1-1; CDR3 protein: CASINDQNTEAFF; CDR3 DNA: TGTGCCAGCATTAACGACCAGAACACTGAAGCTTTCTTT
clone size: .; V gene: TRBV6-5; D gene: TRBD1; J gene: TRBJ1-6; CDR3 protein: CASRDRNSPLHF; CDR3 DNA: TGTGCCAGCAGGGACAGGAATTCACCCCTCCACTTT
clone size: few; V gene: TRBV28; D gene: .; J gene: TRBJ1-5; CDR3 protein: CASSPFPGQRNNQPQHF; CDR3 DNA: TGTGCCAGCAGCCCCTTCCCCGGACAGCGAAATAATCAGCCCCAGCATTTT
clone size: .; V gene: TRBV6-1; D gene: .; J gene: TRBJ2-7; CDR3 protein: CASNHGQLYEQYF; CDR3 DNA: TGTGCCAGCAATCACGGACAGCTCTACGAGCAGTACTTC
clone size: .; V gene: TRBV28; D gene: TRBD1; J gene: TRBJ2-3; CDR3 protein: CASSRGTGQTDTQYF; CDR3 DNA: TGTGCCAGCAGCAGGGGGACAGGGCAGACAGATACGCAGTATTTT
clone size: few; V gene: TRBV11-1; D gene: .; J gene: TRBJ2-5; CDR3 protein: CASSLAWAETQYF; CDR3 DNA: TGTGCCAGCAGCTTAGCGTGGGCGGAGACCCAGTACTTC
clone size: .; V gene: TRBV5-1; D gene: .; J gene: TRBJ1-1; CDR3 protein: CASSPTGGQLAFF; CDR3 DNA: TGCGCCAGCAGCCCGACGGGGGGTCAGCTTGCTTTCTTT
clone size: .; V gene: TRBV6-5; D gene: TRBD1; J gene: TRBJ1-6; CDR3 protein: CASSPSGGNSPLHF; CDR3 DNA: TGTGCCAGCAGTCCCTCAGGGGGGAATTCACCCCTCCACTTT
clone size: .; V gene: TRBV9; D gene: .; J gene: TRBJ2-3; CDR3 protein: CASSVEGGRGGWTDTQYF; CDR3 DNA: TGTGCCAGCAGCGTAGAAGGAGGCAGGGGAGGTTGGACAGATACGCAGTATTTT
clone size: .; V gene: TRBV18; D gene: .; J gene: TRBJ1-3; CDR3 protein: CASSPTILSSGNTIYF; CDR3 DNA: TGTGCCAGCTCACCAACAATCCTGAGCTCTGGAAACACCATATATTTT
clone size: .; V gene: TRBV27; D gene: TRBD2; J gene: TRBJ2-1; CDR3 protein: CASSEPSGTRAYNEQFF; CDR3 DNA: TGTGCCAGCAGTGAACCCTCCGGGACTAGAGCCTACAATGAGCAGTTCTTC
clone size: few; V gene: TRBV11-2; D gene: TRBD2; J gene: TRBJ2-5; CDR3 protein: CASSFTQPSRGGGETQYF; CDR3 DNA: TGTGCCAGCAGCTTCACCCAACCCTCGCGCGGGGGGGGAGAGACCCAGTACTTC
clone size: .; V gene: TRBV19; D gene: TRBD1; J gene: TRBJ1-1; CDR3 protein: CASSMTGTGAEAFF; CDR3 DNA: TGTGCCAGTAGTATGACCGGGACAGGGGCAGAAGCTTTCTTT